This T cell receptor (beta chain) comes out of a study of blood T cell repertoires in COVID-19. At the level of the study: Specimens from acute and convalescent COVID-19 originated in the United States, Italy and Spain. T cells, B-cell-depleted T cells, or PBMCs provided the cDNA or gDNA that served as material.

In the authors' methods: Counts of nucleated cells, estimated from reference gene primer amplification, were obtained. Data came from immunoSEQ multiplex PCR; TCRdb stores just in-frame clones and leaves some out. The V and J calls and clone size were taken over from that table, and D and trimming were inferred from the DNA. The table shows approximately 300,000 clones, with 75% to 90% occurring only once. This CDR3 has 14 amino acids. Trimming stripped 7 bases from V and 6 bases from J, with 16 bases between. Germline CDR1 ENHRY, CDR2 SYGVKD. The clonotype originates from a man aged 25-45 years with acute or convalescent COVID-19. This chain connects TRBV10-3 to TRBJ1-5; weak D call: TRBD1 (6 bases). Material for sequencing was peripheral blood. Here the CDR3 reads CAIKGDQGGQPQHF. CDR3 nucleotides: TGTGCCATCAAAGGGGACCAAGGGGGTCAGCCCCAGCATTTT.